Listed below are T cell receptor beta chains from one sample, sequenced in a study of human T cells and chemical hapten exposure. TCRdb independently ran MiXCR on the 5' RACE reads; one entry per CDR3 protein. The sample contains about 81,000 distinct CDR3 sequences, about 8% of which appear only once. The receptors shown here come from a male donor in good health. Both conserved end residues are part of each CDR3. The order of the fields is CDR3 protein, CDR3 DNA, D gene, J gene, clone size, V gene. The D gene is left open where the match is weak. Only some rows state a clone size, as once, few, many or a class for expanded clones.

CDR3aa: CASSLPDRGTDTQYF
CDR3nt: TGTGCCAGCAGCTTACCTGACAGGGGCACAGATACGCAGTATTTT
d_gene: TRBD1
j_gene: TRBJ2-3
abundance: NA
v_gene: TRBV7-2

CDR3aa: CASSPGDAVEEKLFF
CDR3nt: TGTGCCAGCAGTCCTGGTGATGCGGTAGAGGAAAAACTGTTTTTT
d_gene: NA
j_gene: TRBJ1-4
abundance: many
v_gene: TRBV6-2/TRBV6-3

CDR3aa: CSVEGPGDYGCTF
CDR3nt: TGCAGCGTTGAAGGCCCAGGCGACTATGGCTGCACCTTC
d_gene: NA
j_gene: TRBJ1-2
abundance: NA
v_gene: TRBV29-1

CDR3aa: CASSLVGEGGYGYTF
CDR3nt: TGTGCCAGCAGCTTAGTCGGGGAAGGAGGCTATGGCTACACCTTC
d_gene: NA
j_gene: TRBJ1-2
abundance: few
v_gene: TRBV7-9

CDR3aa: CASSPAGGLSYEQYF
CDR3nt: TGTGCCAGCAGCCCCGCCGGGGGCCTCTCCTACGAGCAGTACTTC
d_gene: NA
j_gene: TRBJ2-7
abundance: many
v_gene: TRBV7-6

CDR3aa: CASSFQSSGNTIYF
CDR3nt: TGTGCCAGCAGTTTTCAGTCCTCTGGAAACACCATATATTTT
d_gene: NA
j_gene: TRBJ1-3
abundance: NA
v_gene: TRBV12-3/TRBV12-4

CDR3aa: CASRGGSYNSPLHF
CDR3nt: TGTGCCAGTAGGGGCGGCTCCTATAATTCACCCCTCCACTTT
d_gene: NA
j_gene: TRBJ1-6
abundance: few
v_gene: TRBV12-3/TRBV12-4

CDR3aa: CSVEGPWDNEQFF
CDR3nt: TGCAGCGTTGAAGGACCCTGGGACAATGAGCAGTTCTTC
d_gene: NA
j_gene: TRBJ2-1
abundance: few
v_gene: TRBV29-1

CDR3aa: CSVEDGRRRTGELFF
CDR3nt: TGCAGCGTTGAAGATGGGAGAAGAAGAACCGGGGAGCTGTTTTTT
d_gene: NA
j_gene: TRBJ2-2
abundance: NA
v_gene: TRBV29-1

CDR3aa: CSAIGLAGGPGYEQYF
CDR3nt: TGCAGTGCTATCGGACTAGCGGGGGGGCCGGGCTACGAGCAGTACTTC
d_gene: TRBD2
j_gene: TRBJ2-7
abundance: few
v_gene: TRBV20-1

CDR3aa: CASSSQGAADTQYF
CDR3nt: TGTGCCAGCAGCTCACAGGGGGCGGCAGATACGCAGTATTTT
d_gene: TRBD1
j_gene: TRBJ2-3
abundance: many
v_gene: TRBV9

CDR3aa: CSARDFPLSGGYEQYF
CDR3nt: TGCAGTGCTAGAGATTTTCCCCTCTCGGGGGGCTACGAGCAGTACTTC
d_gene: TRBD2
j_gene: TRBJ2-7
abundance: many
v_gene: TRBV20-1

CDR3aa: CASSFTNEQFF
CDR3nt: TGTGCCAGCAGCTTTACCAATGAGCAGTTCTTC
d_gene: NA
j_gene: TRBJ2-1
abundance: many
v_gene: TRBV7-9

CDR3aa: CSLPPGLAGASADTQYF
CDR3nt: TGCAGTTTACCTCCGGGACTAGCGGGTGCTAGCGCAGATACGCAGTATTTT
d_gene: TRBD2
j_gene: TRBJ2-3
abundance: many
v_gene: TRBV20-1

CDR3aa: CASSPRQGSAYEQYF
CDR3nt: TGTGCCAGCAGTCCCAGACAGGGGTCGGCCTACGAGCAGTACTTC
d_gene: TRBD1
j_gene: TRBJ2-7
abundance: NA
v_gene: TRBV6-6

CDR3aa: CASSLFGKLNSPLHF
CDR3nt: TGTGCCAGCAGTCTGTTCGGCAAACTTAATTCACCCCTCCACTTT
d_gene: NA
j_gene: TRBJ1-6
abundance: few
v_gene: TRBV27

CDR3aa: CAIRETSARPDTQYF
CDR3nt: TGTGCCATCAGAGAGACTAGCGCCCGACCAGATACGCAGTATTTT
d_gene: TRBD2
j_gene: TRBJ2-3
abundance: many
v_gene: TRBV10-3

CDR3aa: CSVGRQGGYGYTF
CDR3nt: TGCAGCGTGGGGAGACAGGGTGGCTATGGCTACACCTTC
d_gene: TRBD1
j_gene: TRBJ1-2
abundance: few
v_gene: TRBV29-1

CDR3aa: CASSMNQGTNEKLFF
CDR3nt: TGTGCCAGCAGCATGAACCAAGGAACTAATGAAAAACTGTTTTTT
d_gene: NA
j_gene: TRBJ1-4
abundance: NA
v_gene: TRBV7-6

CDR3aa: CAISDGTRPSTDTQYF
CDR3nt: TGTGCCATCAGTGATGGGACAAGACCTAGCACAGATACGCAGTATTTT
d_gene: NA
j_gene: TRBJ2-3
abundance: many
v_gene: TRBV10-3

CDR3aa: CSARDPAGYEQYF
CDR3nt: TGCAGTGCTAGAGATCCAGCCGGGTACGAGCAGTACTTC
d_gene: NA
j_gene: TRBJ2-7
abundance: NA
v_gene: TRBV20-1

CDR3aa: CASSYQGSYNEQFF
CDR3nt: TGCGCCAGCAGCTACCAGGGCTCCTACAATGAGCAGTTCTTC
d_gene: NA
j_gene: TRBJ2-1
abundance: few
v_gene: TRBV5-1

CDR3aa: CSVAGQGAREKLFF
CDR3nt: TGCAGCGTCGCCGGACAGGGGGCGAGGGAAAAACTGTTTTTT
d_gene: TRBD1
j_gene: TRBJ1-4
abundance: NA
v_gene: TRBV29-1

CDR3aa: CASSQKPGQPSGANVLTF
CDR3nt: TGTGCCAGCAGCCAAAAACCGGGACAACCCTCTGGGGCCAACGTCCTGACTTTC
d_gene: NA
j_gene: TRBJ2-6
abundance: few
v_gene: TRBV14

CDR3aa: CSVRSATGIEKLFF
CDR3nt: TGCAGTGTTAGAAGTGCCACAGGGATTGAAAAACTGTTTTTT
d_gene: NA
j_gene: TRBJ1-4
abundance: many
v_gene: TRBV20-1

CDR3aa: CASSLDRGYTEAFF
CDR3nt: TGCGCCAGCAGCTTGGACAGGGGGTACACTGAAGCTTTCTTT
d_gene: TRBD1
j_gene: TRBJ1-1
abundance: many
v_gene: TRBV5-1

CDR3aa: CASSITGANSGANVLTF
CDR3nt: TGTGCCAGCAGTATTACAGGGGCCAACTCTGGGGCCAACGTCCTGACTTTC
d_gene: TRBD1
j_gene: TRBJ2-6
abundance: few
v_gene: TRBV6-2/TRBV6-3

CDR3aa: CASSPSGTSGNEQFF
CDR3nt: TGTGCCAGCAGCCCTTCCGGGACTAGCGGCAATGAGCAGTTCTTC
d_gene: NA
j_gene: TRBJ2-1
abundance: NA
v_gene: TRBV21-1

CDR3aa: CSARRRRLADEQFF
CDR3nt: TGCAGTGCTCGCCGGAGAAGACTAGCCGATGAGCAGTTCTTC
d_gene: TRBD2
j_gene: TRBJ2-1
abundance: few
v_gene: TRBV20-1

CDR3aa: CASSQERRKEQFF
CDR3nt: TGCGCCAGCAGCCAAGAAAGGCGGAAGGAGCAGTTCTTC
d_gene: NA
j_gene: TRBJ2-1
abundance: NA
v_gene: TRBV4-1

CDR3aa: CASSGDPDRGNGYTF
CDR3nt: TGCGCCAGCAGCGGAGACCCAGACAGGGGCAATGGCTACACCTTC
d_gene: TRBD1
j_gene: TRBJ1-2
abundance: NA
v_gene: TRBV5-1

CDR3aa: CDSSPADRAPYGYTF
CDR3nt: TGTGACAGCAGCCCCGCGGACAGGGCCCCATATGGCTACACCTTC
d_gene: TRBD1
j_gene: TRBJ1-2
abundance: NA
v_gene: TRBV9

CDR3aa: CSAREAGGESGELFF
CDR3nt: TGCAGTGCTAGAGAGGCGGGAGGGGAGTCCGGGGAGCTGTTTTTT
d_gene: TRBD2
j_gene: TRBJ2-2
abundance: many
v_gene: TRBV20-1

CDR3aa: CASSSTGWAEAFF
CDR3nt: TGTGCCAGCAGTTCTACAGGGTGGGCTGAAGCTTTCTTT
d_gene: NA
j_gene: TRBJ1-1
abundance: NA
v_gene: TRBV12-3/TRBV12-4

CDR3aa: CASSLGYNTGELFF
CDR3nt: TGTGCCAGCAGCTTAGGGTATAACACCGGGGAGCTGTTTTTT
d_gene: NA
j_gene: TRBJ2-2
abundance: NA
v_gene: TRBV7-6

CDR3aa: CSARASGRDTGELFF
CDR3nt: TGCAGTGCTAGGGCTAGCGGGAGGGACACCGGGGAGCTGTTTTTT
d_gene: TRBD2
j_gene: TRBJ2-2
abundance: many
v_gene: TRBV20-1

CDR3aa: CASSPSGRAGTGELFF
CDR3nt: TGCGCCAGCAGTCCTAGCGGGAGGGCCGGCACCGGGGAGCTGTTTTTT
d_gene: TRBD2
j_gene: TRBJ2-2
abundance: few
v_gene: TRBV5-1

CDR3aa: CASSSNTDTQYF
CDR3nt: TGTGCCAGCAGCTCCAACACAGATACGCAGTATTTT
d_gene: NA
j_gene: TRBJ2-3
abundance: many
v_gene: TRBV7-2

CDR3aa: CASSLFSRAGPGPDTQYF
CDR3nt: TGTGCCAGCAGCTTATTTTCGAGGGCGGGGCCAGGCCCAGATACGCAGTATTTT
d_gene: NA
j_gene: TRBJ2-3
abundance: few
v_gene: TRBV7-3

CDR3aa: CASSQIRTGSGNTIYF
CDR3nt: TGCGCCAGCAGCCAAATTCGGACAGGGTCTGGAAACACCATATATTTT
d_gene: TRBD1
j_gene: TRBJ1-3
abundance: NA
v_gene: TRBV4-1

CDR3aa: CASSQRYNEQFF
CDR3nt: TGTGCCAGCAGCCAGCGGTACAATGAGCAGTTCTTC
d_gene: NA
j_gene: TRBJ2-1
abundance: NA
v_gene: TRBV3-1

CDR3aa: CSARGVQGNSPLHF
CDR3nt: TGCAGTGCCAGAGGGGTCCAGGGTAATTCACCCCTCCACTTT
d_gene: NA
j_gene: TRBJ1-6
abundance: many
v_gene: TRBV20-1

CDR3aa: CASSLGQGQQETQYF
CDR3nt: TGTGCCAGCAGTTTGGGACAGGGGCAACAAGAGACCCAGTACTTC
d_gene: TRBD1
j_gene: TRBJ2-5
abundance: many
v_gene: TRBV27

CDR3aa: CASSDLADEQFF
CDR3nt: TGCGCCAGCAGCGACCTAGCGGATGAGCAGTTCTTC
d_gene: TRBD2
j_gene: TRBJ2-1
abundance: many
v_gene: TRBV5-1

CDR3aa: CASSPGTGGWGQPQHF
CDR3nt: TGTGCCAGCAGTCCCGGGACAGGGGGTTGGGGCCAGCCCCAGCATTTT
d_gene: TRBD1
j_gene: TRBJ1-5
abundance: NA
v_gene: TRBV7-9

CDR3aa: CASSFGSTYEQYF
CDR3nt: TGTGCCAGCAGTTTCGGGTCGACCTACGAGCAGTACTTC
d_gene: NA
j_gene: TRBJ2-7
abundance: NA
v_gene: TRBV6-8

CDR3aa: CSAKTGAVYEQYF
CDR3nt: TGCAGTGCTAAGACGGGGGCCGTCTACGAGCAGTACTTC
d_gene: NA
j_gene: TRBJ2-7
abundance: NA
v_gene: TRBV20-1

CDR3aa: CAISGGEGREAFF
CDR3nt: TGTGCCATCAGTGGGGGGGAGGGAAGGGAAGCTTTCTTT
d_gene: NA
j_gene: TRBJ1-1
abundance: many
v_gene: TRBV10-3

CDR3aa: CASSESPERVYGYTF
CDR3nt: TGTGCCAGCAGTGAAAGCCCTGAGCGGGTCTATGGCTACACCTTC
d_gene: NA
j_gene: TRBJ1-2
abundance: few
v_gene: TRBV6-4

CDR3aa: CASSRAMDEQYF
CDR3nt: TGTGCCAGCAGCCGTGCGATGGACGAGCAGTACTTC
d_gene: NA
j_gene: TRBJ2-7
abundance: NA
v_gene: TRBV4-2

CDR3aa: CASSLSSLLIEQYF
CDR3nt: TGTGCCAGCAGCCTCAGTTCCCTACTGATCGAGCAGTACTTC
d_gene: NA
j_gene: TRBJ2-7
abundance: NA
v_gene: TRBV28